This TCR beta chain was captured by sequencing in a study of shared clonotypes between healthy human individuals. Cells designated naive CD8 were CD45RO-negative and were positively selected for CCR7, with terminally differentiated effector memory CD45RA+ cells excluded. Germline V CDR1 and CDR2: MNHNS, SASEGT. The V and J ends lost 9 bases and 1 base respectively, with 9 bases between them. This CDR3 comprises 12 residues. Profiled with immunoSEQ multiplex PCR; TCRdb holds only in-frame clones, not every one. The data contain about 590,000 clones, nearly 97% of them singletons. The rearrangement joins TRBV6-1 to TRBJ1-1; unclear D gene. The origin of this receptor is a woman aged 30 to 39 in good health. Sequencing used naive CD8+ T cells sorted from blood. CDR3 nucleotides: TGTGCCAGTCACGGACGGAACACTGAAGCTTTCTTT. Its translation is CASHGRNTEAFF.